Described below is a single T cell receptor (beta chain) sequence and its context. Clones were read by immunoSEQ multiplex PCR, and TCRdb kept only the in-frame ones, dropping some. The table lists about 89,000 clones, under 95% of them singletons. Unmatched junction bases numbered 8, after V lost 0 bases and J lost 8 bases. The length of the CDR3 is 16 residues. Germline V gene data show CDR1 as SNHLY and CDR2 as FYNNEI. The data were obtained in a study of blood T cell repertoires in COVID-19. Study-wide context: Some COVID-19 samples were acute and others convalescent; all came from the United States, Italy and Spain.

The V gene is TRBV2, the J gene TRBJ2-1; 9 bases match TRBD2. Sequencing was done on a sample of peripheral blood. The clonotype originates from a human donor with active COVID-19. The donor label of this sample is uncertain. The chain's CDR3 is CASSEALASGVYEQFF. The DNA of the CDR3 is TGTGCCAGCAGTGAAGCGCTGGCTAGCGGGGTATATGAGCAGTTCTTC.